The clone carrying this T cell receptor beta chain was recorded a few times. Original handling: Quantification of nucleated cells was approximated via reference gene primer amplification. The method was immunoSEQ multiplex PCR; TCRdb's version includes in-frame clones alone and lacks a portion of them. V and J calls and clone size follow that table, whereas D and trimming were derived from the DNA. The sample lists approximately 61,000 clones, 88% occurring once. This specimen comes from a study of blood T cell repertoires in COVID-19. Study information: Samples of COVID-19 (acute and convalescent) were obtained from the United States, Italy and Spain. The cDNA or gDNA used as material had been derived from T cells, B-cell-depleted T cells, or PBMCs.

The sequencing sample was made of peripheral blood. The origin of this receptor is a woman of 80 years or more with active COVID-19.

The CDR3 loop reads CASSYMMNTEAFF. CDR3 nucleotides: TGTGCCAGCAGTTACATGATGAACACTGAAGCTTTCTTT. This chain connects TRBV27 to TRBJ1-1; D gene unclear. Per germline, CDR1 MNHEY and CDR2 SMNVEV (reference sequence). The CDR3 is made up of 13 amino acids. V lost 4 bases, J lost 0 bases, and 6 bases lay in between.